A selection of T cell receptor beta chains follows, all from one sample in a study of T cell repertoires in cytomegalovirus infection. TCRdb redid the calling of the reads with MiXCR, one entry per CDR3 protein. Of around 630,000 distinct CDR3 sequences listed, 20% to 25% are singletons. Material for sequencing was CD8+ T cells from PBMCs. The receptor set was obtained from a human donor in good health (CMV status not recorded). Some clones in this sample may be carry-over from other donors' samples. The CDR3 runs from the conserved cysteine through the conserved F or W. The order of the fields is V gene, J gene, clone size, D gene, CDR3 protein, CDR3 DNA. A D gene is named only where the DNA matches it firmly. Clone size is given for some rows only: seen once, a few or many times, or a class if the clone is expanded.

v_call: TRBV15; j_call: TRBJ2-5; clone_size: few; d_call: .; cdr3_aa: CATSARETQYF; cdr3_nt: TGTGCCACCAGCGCCAGAGAGACCCAGTACTTC
v_call: TRBV6-1; j_call: TRBJ2-2; clone_size: many; d_call: .; cdr3_aa: CATQLQLPTGELFF; cdr3_nt: TGTGCCACCCAACTCCAACTACCGACCGGGGAGCTGTTTTTT
v_call: TRBV7-8; j_call: TRBJ1-2; clone_size: many; d_call: .; cdr3_aa: CASSRTGTDSSNYGYTF; cdr3_nt: TGTGCCAGCAGCCGAACCGGGACGGACTCCAGTAACTATGGCTACACCTTC
v_call: TRBV6-1; j_call: TRBJ2-7; clone_size: few; d_call: .; cdr3_aa: CASSDYGTPYYEQYF; cdr3_nt: TGTGCCAGCAGTGATTATGGAACACCTTACTACGAGCAGTACTTC
v_call: TRBV7-6; j_call: TRBJ2-5; clone_size: few; d_call: TRBD1; cdr3_aa: CASSPPGQYDSGFQETQYF; cdr3_nt: TGTGCCAGCAGCCCCCCGGGACAGTACGACTCGGGCTTCCAAGAGACCCAGTACTTC
v_call: TRBV2; j_call: TRBJ2-7; clone_size: many; d_call: TRBD1; cdr3_aa: CASSWSPKTGTWTGYF; cdr3_nt: TGTGCCAGCAGTTGGTCCCCTAAGACAGGGACCTGGACAGGTTACTTC
v_call: TRBV5-4; j_call: TRBJ1-1; clone_size: few; d_call: .; cdr3_aa: CASSLTGFPTEAFF; cdr3_nt: TGTGCCAGCAGCTTGACAGGGTTTCCGACTGAAGCTTTCTTT
v_call: TRBV20-1; j_call: TRBJ1-2; clone_size: .; d_call: .; cdr3_aa: CSAIIGQEVMLGYDYTF; cdr3_nt: TGCAGTGCTATTATCGGCCAGGAAGTAATGTTAGGGTATGACTACACCTTC
v_call: TRBV7-2; j_call: TRBJ2-1; clone_size: .; d_call: TRBD1; cdr3_aa: CAEQEGQGLYNEQFF; cdr3_nt: TGTGCCGAACAGGAGGGACAGGGACTTTACAATGAGCAGTTCTTC
v_call: TRBV7-8; j_call: TRBJ1-1; clone_size: many; d_call: .; cdr3_aa: CASSPVEVSNTEAFF; cdr3_nt: TGTGCCAGCAGCCCAGTGGAGGTTTCGAACACTGAAGCTTTCTTT
v_call: TRBV5-1; j_call: TRBJ2-4; clone_size: .; d_call: .; cdr3_aa: CASSLDELGNIQYF; cdr3_nt: TGCGCCAGCAGCTTGGATGAATTAGGGAACATTCAGTACTTC
v_call: TRBV29-1; j_call: TRBJ2-1; clone_size: .; d_call: .; cdr3_aa: CSVPLYEQFF; cdr3_nt: TGCAGCGTACCTTTATACGAGCAGTTCTTC
v_call: TRBV7-2; j_call: TRBJ1-1; clone_size: few; d_call: .; cdr3_aa: CASSSVTDNTEAFF; cdr3_nt: TGTGCCAGCAGCTCCGTGACGGACAACACTGAAGCTTTCTTT
v_call: TRBV20-1; j_call: TRBJ1-6; clone_size: .; d_call: TRBD1; cdr3_aa: CSAREQGLSSYNSPLHF; cdr3_nt: TGCAGTGCTAGGGAACAGGGGTTGAGCTCCTATAATTCACCCCTCCACTTT
v_call: TRBV29-1; j_call: TRBJ2-1; clone_size: .; d_call: TRBD2; cdr3_aa: CSDLGGSGPYNEQFF; cdr3_nt: TGCAGCGATCTCGGCGGTAGCGGGCCCTACAATGAGCAGTTCTTC
v_call: TRBV12-3/TRBV12-4; j_call: TRBJ2-5; clone_size: few; d_call: TRBD1; cdr3_aa: CASRETGTGGYQETQYF; cdr3_nt: TGTGCCAGCAGGGAAACCGGGACAGGGGGATACCAAGAGACCCAGTACTTC
v_call: TRBV7-8; j_call: TRBJ2-3; clone_size: many; d_call: .; cdr3_aa: CASRLFDGTSTDTQYF; cdr3_nt: TGTGCCAGCCGTCTTTTTGACGGGACTAGCACAGATACGCAGTATTTT
v_call: TRBV28; j_call: TRBJ2-1; clone_size: once; d_call: TRBD1; cdr3_aa: CASRQVGTGSDEQFF; cdr3_nt: TGTGCCAGCAGGCAGGTCGGGACAGGGTCCGATGAGCAGTTCTTC
v_call: TRBV28; j_call: TRBJ1-2; clone_size: .; d_call: TRBD1; cdr3_aa: CASSPVGQGDYGYTF; cdr3_nt: TGTGCCAGCAGTCCGGTGGGACAGGGAGACTATGGCTACACCTTC
v_call: TRBV7-2; j_call: TRBJ2-1; clone_size: few; d_call: TRBD2; cdr3_aa: CASSLAVSGGERYNEQFF; cdr3_nt: TGTGCCAGCAGCTTAGCGGTGAGCGGGGGGGAGCGCTACAATGAGCAGTTCTTC
v_call: TRBV9; j_call: TRBJ1-1; clone_size: .; d_call: .; cdr3_aa: CASSVGTLNTEAFF; cdr3_nt: TGTGCCAGCAGCGTTGGGACGCTGAACACTGAAGCTTTCTTT
v_call: TRBV2; j_call: TRBJ2-2; clone_size: .; d_call: .; cdr3_aa: CASSEAGNTRELFF; cdr3_nt: TGTGCCAGCAGTGAAGCTGGGAACACCAGGGAGCTGTTTTTT
v_call: TRBV7-9; j_call: TRBJ1-2; clone_size: .; d_call: .; cdr3_aa: CASSLEGRDYGYTF; cdr3_nt: TGTGCCAGCAGCTTAGAAGGCAGGGACTATGGCTACACCTTC
v_call: TRBV7-2; j_call: TRBJ2-7; clone_size: many; d_call: .; cdr3_aa: CASSGTDGYEQYF; cdr3_nt: TGTGCCAGCAGCGGGACCGACGGCTACGAGCAGTACTTC
v_call: TRBV27; j_call: TRBJ1-2; clone_size: .; d_call: .; cdr3_aa: CASSLSKGNYGYTF; cdr3_nt: TGTGCCAGCAGTTTATCGAAGGGTAACTATGGCTACACCTTC
v_call: TRBV10-1; j_call: TRBJ1-1; clone_size: few; d_call: .; cdr3_aa: CASSETGTWTEAFF; cdr3_nt: TGCGCCAGCAGTGAGACCGGGACGTGGACTGAAGCTTTCTTT